This entry lists 6 T cell receptor beta chains sequenced from one sample in a study of CD8 T cell repertoires and HIV-1 epitope variants. Assay: immunoSEQ multiplex PCR; the TCRdb copy retains only in-frame clones and omits some. The sample shows tens of thousands of clones, roughly 81% of them seen only once. The sample consisted of uncultured baseline CD8+ T cells from peripheral blood mononuclear cells (PBMCs). The receptors derive from a male donor with HIV.

The rearrangement joins TRBV5-1 to TRBJ1-2, with D maybe TRBD1 (5 bases). Trimming shortened V by 4 bases and J by 0 bases, and 13 bases separated the two germline ends. The CDR3 sequence is 15 residues long. The germline V gene has CDR1 SGHRS and CDR2 YFSETQ. The CDR3 DNA sequence: TGCGCCAGCAGCCGGGACGGCGATACTAACTATGGCTACACCTTC. Its translation: CASSRDGDTNYGYTF. The variable domain in full, with the rest retrieved from reference TRBV5-1 and TRBJ1-2, is KAGVTQTPRYLIKTRGQQVTLSCSPISGHRSVSWYQQTPGQGLQFLFEYFSETQRNKGNFPGRFSGRQFSNSRSEMNVSTLELGDSALYLCASSRDGDTNYGYTFGSGTRLTVV.

The gene calls are TRBV19 and TRBJ1-5; D not certain. V was shortened by 2 bases and J by 5 bases, with 16 bases between the two germline ends. The germline V gene encodes CDR1 LNHDA and CDR2 SQIVND (reference sequence). CDR3 length equals 16 residues. The CDR3: CASSISRLSGYQPQHF. The CDR3 DNA is TGTGCCAGTAGTATATCACGACTCTCGGGATATCAGCCCCAGCATTTT.

This clone has a handful of counts. V is TRBV30 and J is TRBJ1-6; D remains ambiguous. The CDR3 contains 14 residues. Germline V gives CDR1 GTSNPN, CDR2 SVGIG (reference sequence). Trimming shortened V by 4 bases and J by 8 bases, and 15 bases separated the two germline ends. The CDR3 sequence is CAWKTRGLDSPLHF. The CDR3 bases are TGTGCCTGGAAAACGCGAGGCCTAGATTCACCCCTCCACTTT.

This chain connects TRBV10-3 to TRBJ1-2, with TRBD1 as a possible D gene (6 bases). With 3 bases removed from V and 2 bases from J, the gap between germline ends came to 7 bases. CDR1 and CDR2 (germline): ENHRY, SYGVKD. The CDR3 extends over 13 amino acids. The CDR3 reads CAISEDRNYGYTF. CDR3 nucleotides: TGTGCCATCAGTGAAGACAGGAACTATGGCTACACCTTC.

V usage is TRBV6-5 and J usage is TRBJ2-5; TRBD2 aligns across 9 bases. Germline CDR1 is MNHEY and CDR2 is SVGAGI. V was pared by 6 bases and J by 9 bases, with 11 bases of the junction left unmatched. This CDR3 is built from 14 residues. CDR3 bases: TGTGCCAGCAGCCCCACGGCTAGCGGGGTGGCCCAGTACTTC. This translates into CASSPTASGVAQYF.

This clone showed up just once. The rearrangement joins TRBV5-4 to TRBJ2-1; 7 positions match TRBD1. The CDR3 is made up of 16 amino acids. V shed 4 bases and J 2 bases; nucleotides not matched to a gene: 9. Germline CDR1 is SGHNT and CDR2 is YYREEE (reference sequence). The CDR3 region is CASSPALDRAYNEQFF. CDR3 sequence (DNA): TGTGCCAGCAGCCCCGCCTTAGACAGGGCCTACAATGAGCAGTTCTTC.